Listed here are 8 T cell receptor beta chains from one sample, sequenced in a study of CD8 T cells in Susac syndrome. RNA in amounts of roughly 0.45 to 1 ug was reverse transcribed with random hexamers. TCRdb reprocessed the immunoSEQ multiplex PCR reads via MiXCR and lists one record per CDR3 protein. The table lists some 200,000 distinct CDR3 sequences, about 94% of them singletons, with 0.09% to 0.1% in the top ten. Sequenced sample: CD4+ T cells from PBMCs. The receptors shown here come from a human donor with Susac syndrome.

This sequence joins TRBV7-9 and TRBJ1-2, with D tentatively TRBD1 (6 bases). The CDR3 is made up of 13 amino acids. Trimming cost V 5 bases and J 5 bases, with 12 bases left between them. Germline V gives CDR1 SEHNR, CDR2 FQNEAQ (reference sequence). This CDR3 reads CASSTDRLYGYTF. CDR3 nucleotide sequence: TGTGCCAGCAGCACAGACAGGTTATATGGCTACACCTTC.

This CDR3 is CASRREVETQYF. Written as DNA, the CDR3 is TGTGCCAGCAGACGGGAGGTGGAGACCCAGTACTTC. This chain links TRBV3-1 with TRBJ2-5, with 7 nucleotides matching TRBD2. The length of the CDR3 is 12 residues. Germline trimming cut 6 bases from V and 5 bases from J; bases unmatched to any gene: 3. Germline V gene sequence: CDR1 LGHDT, CDR2 YNNKEL (reference sequence).

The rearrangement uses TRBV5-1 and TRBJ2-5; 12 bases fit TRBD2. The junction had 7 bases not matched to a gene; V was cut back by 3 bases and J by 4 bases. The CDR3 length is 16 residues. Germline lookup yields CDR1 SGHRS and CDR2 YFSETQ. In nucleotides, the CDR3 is TGCGCCAGCAGCTCTAGCGGGGGGGCCGTTCGAGAGACCCAGTACTTC. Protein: CASSSSGGAVRETQYF.

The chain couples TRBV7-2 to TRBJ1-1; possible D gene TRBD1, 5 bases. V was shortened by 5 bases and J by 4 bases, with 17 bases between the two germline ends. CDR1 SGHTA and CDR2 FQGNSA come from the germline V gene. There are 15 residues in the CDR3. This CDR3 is CASSPGPLAGTEAFF. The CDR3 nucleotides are TGTGCCAGCAGCCCGGGACCGCTCGCGGGCACTGAAGCTTTCTTT.

CDR3 in DNA: TGTGCCAGTAGTAGGAGGTTGGGGAGTACGAACACCGGGGAGCTGTTTTTT. Protein sequence: CASSRRLGSTNTGELFF. The V gene is TRBV19, the J gene TRBJ2-2; D perhaps matches TRBD2 (5 bases). The CDR3 is 17 residues long. V was clipped by 4 bases and J by 0 bases, with 15 bases between them. Germline V gives CDR1 LNHDA, CDR2 SQIVND (reference sequence).

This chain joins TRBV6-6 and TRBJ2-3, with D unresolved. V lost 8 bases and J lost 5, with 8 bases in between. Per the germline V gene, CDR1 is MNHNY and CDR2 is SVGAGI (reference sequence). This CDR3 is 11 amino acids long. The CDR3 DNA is TGTGCCAGCGGTGGATTAGATACGCAGTATTTT. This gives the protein CASGGLDTQYF.

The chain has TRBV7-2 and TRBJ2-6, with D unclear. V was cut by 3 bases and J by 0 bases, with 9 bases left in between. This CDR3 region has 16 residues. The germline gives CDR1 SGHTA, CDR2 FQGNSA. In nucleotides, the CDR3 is TGTGCCAGCAGCTTCGGACGGATCTCTGGGGCCAACGTCCTGACTTTC. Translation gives CASSFGRISGANVLTF.

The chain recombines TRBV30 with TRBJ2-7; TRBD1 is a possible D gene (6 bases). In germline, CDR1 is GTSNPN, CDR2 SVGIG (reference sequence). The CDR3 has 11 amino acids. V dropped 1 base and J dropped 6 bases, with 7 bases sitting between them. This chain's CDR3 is CAWSAQGEQYF. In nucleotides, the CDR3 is TGTGCCTGGAGTGCACAGGGCGAGCAGTACTTC.